The T cell receptor beta chain under discussion was sequenced for a study of human T cells and chemical hapten exposure. Original methodology: Sequenced samples showed a median of around 93,000 TCRs each, with counts running from about 20,000 to 690,000. TCRdb independently ran MiXCR on the RACE reads; one entry per CDR3 protein. The V and J calls were not made by the authors but by TCRdb's processing. The sample lists approximately 90,000 distinct CDR3 sequences; 8.5% to 9% were seen once. Germline lookup yields CDR1 LGHDT and CDR2 YNNKEL (reference sequence). The CDR3 extends over 15 amino acids. The ends lost 9 bases at V and 2 bases at J; junction bases unmatched: 7. Noted time point: pre-sensitization, week 0. Treatment here: therapeutic diphenylcyclopropenone sensitization with weekly scalp DPC. Prior to application of each patch test, blood was drawn. Unfractionated whole blood was the source from which total RNA was extracted.

The sample holds a few counts of this clonotype. The chain combines TRBV3-1 with TRBJ2-3, with 11 bases lining up with TRBD2. The sequence derives from a man aged 40-49 years with alopecia areata. Some clones in this sample may be carry-over from other donors' samples. The sample consisted of whole blood, taken in connection with sensitization to the hapten diphenylcyclopropenone (DPC). In DNA form, the CDR3 reads TGTGCCAGTCACGATAGCGGGAGGGACACAGATACGCAGTATTTT. It translates to CASHDSGRDTDTQYF.